The TCR beta chain described here comes from a study of blood T cell repertoires in COVID-19. Study in general: Italy, Spain and the United States were the sources of the convalescent and acute COVID-19 samples. PBMCs, B-cell-depleted T cells, or T cells were the source of the cDNA or gDNA that made up the material.

Profiled with immunoSEQ multiplex PCR; TCRdb holds only in-frame clones, not every one. The data contain about 27,000 clones, 88% of them seen just once; the ten biggest clones take up about 8%. With 6 bases removed from V and 3 bases from J, the gap between germline ends came to 17 bases. This CDR3 contains 15 residues. Germline values: CDR1 MNHEY, CDR2 SVGAGI. This clone was counted once. The genes are TRBV6-5 and TRBJ1-2; D call uncertain. The receptor's source is a woman between 50 and 59 years old with active COVID-19. Source material: peripheral blood. The CDR3 spells CASRMGSTFDYGYTF. The CDR3 bases are TGTGCCAGCAGGATGGGGAGCACTTTCGACTATGGCTACACCTTC.